The text below deals with one T cell receptor beta chain. The entry originates in a study of blood T cell repertoires in COVID-19. CDR3 length equals 15 residues. CDR1 is SQVTM and CDR2 is ANQGSEA in the germline V gene. After removal of 4 bases from V and 2 bases from J, the junction contained 4 bases not matched to a gene. Repertoires were generated with immunoSEQ multiplex PCR, while TCRdb's copy carries only in-frame clones and drops some. Seen here are roughly 72,000 clones, 85% to 90% observed once, and the top ten hold 15% to 20%. This TCR came from a human donor in a cohort sampled during active COVID-19. The chain employs TRBV29-1 and TRBJ2-1; the match to TRBD2 covers 11 bases. Sequencing was done on a sample of peripheral blood. The DNA for the CDR3 is TGCAGCGTTGTTGGGACTAGCGGCCCCTACAATGAGCAGTTCTTC. It codes for CSVVGTSGPYNEQFF.